This T cell receptor (beta chain) was identified in a study of shared clonotypes between healthy human individuals. Note on this clone: The antigen remains undetermined.

The CDR3 is 17 residues long. Losses at the gene ends were 6 bases for V and 5 bases for J; bases not matched to a gene: 17. Germline loops: CDR1 SGHRS, CDR2 YFSETQ. CD8 cells regarded as naive lacked CD45RO, were positively chosen for CCR7, and omitted terminally differentiated effector memory CD45RA+ cells. TCRdb's copy holds only in-frame clones and misses some; the assay was immunoSEQ multiplex PCR. The sample consists of about 2.1 million clones, approximately 94% of them appearing once. Study-wide results and limits: Memory subsets generally showed smaller estimated richness than naive subsets did. When compared with the clonotypes that were shared by all four sorted-subset donors, the non-shared clonotypes turned out to have lower generation probabilities.

This rearrangement joins TRBV5-1 to TRBJ2-5; 9 nucleotides match TRBD1. Sequenced: naive CD8+ T cells from PBMCs. This receptor was identified in a man aged 18 to 30 in good health. Some clones in this sample may be carry-over from other donors' samples. CDR3: CASTPERDRAVLETQYF. The CDR3 DNA follows: TGCGCCAGCACCCCCGAGAGGGACAGGGCAGTGTTGGAGACCCAGTACTTC.